This T cell receptor beta chain was retrieved from a study of metastatic and nonmetastatic thyroid tumors. Study details: Repertoires of blood and of tissue (tumor or nodule) from malignant and benign thyroid patients were compared.

Per the original methods: The study took CDR3 differences across clinicopathological groups and made a distant-metastasis classifier for papillary thyroid cancer from them. MiXCR reprocessed the PCR reads for TCRdb. Clone size and V and J calls follow TCRdb, not the original study. The sample lists about 19,000 clones; 35% to 45% were seen once. As concerns this clone: Its antigen is unidentified.

Among the patients, none had received any treatment before thyroid surgery. The V end lost 7 bases, the J end lost 9 bases, and 19 bases lay between the germline ends. This CDR3 has 15 residues. Germline values: CDR1 MNHNS, CDR2 SASEGT. Study-wide results and caveats: Reported TCR beta diversity, measured in blood and tumor, was significantly higher for malignant thyroid tumors than for benign nodules.

The sequence was collected from a female donor with papillary thyroid cancer or a benign thyroid nodule (not recorded which). Some clones in this sample may be carry-over from other donors' samples. The sample consisted of tumor tissue. This chain joins TRBV6-1 and TRBJ1-6; possible D gene TRBD1, 5 bases. CDR3 DNA: TGTGCCAGCAAAAGAACCGACCTCGGGACTTCACCCCTCCACTTT. Its translation: CASKRTDLGTSPLHF.